The rows below give T cell receptor beta chains drawn from one sample of a study of cytomegalovirus exposure and HLA in healthy donors. The data were produced by immunoSEQ multiplex PCR, yet TCRdb's version contains in-frame clones alone and is incomplete. The table shows about 260,000 clones, with under 80% occurring only once. The sequenced sample consisted of PBMCs. These receptors originate from a female donor in good health and CMV-seronegative. Each CDR3 is given with its conserved first and last residue. Fields, in order: J gene, V gene, D gene, clone size, CDR3 protein, CDR3 DNA. D genes are given only for firm matches. Some rows have no size entry. The others give once, few or many, or a class for an expanded clone.

TRBJ2-7 TRBV9 TRBD2 few CASSVGGNLVSGGYEQYF TGTGCCAGCAGCGTAGGGGGTAATCTTGTCTCGGGAGGGTACGAGCAGTACTTC
TRBJ2-7 TRBV29-1 TRBD1 - CSVRTGVHEQYF TGCAGCGTCCGGACAGGGGTCCACGAGCAGTACTTC
TRBJ1-5 TRBV6-6 - once CASKQGYQPQHF TGTGCCAGCAAACAGGGTTATCAGCCCCAGCATTTT
TRBJ2-1 TRBV5-6 TRBD2 - CASSLVPGLAGDEQFF TGTGCCAGCAGCTTGGTGCCGGGACTAGCGGGAGACGAGCAGTTCTTC
TRBJ2-6 TRBV12-5 TRBD1 - CASGSGGQANHSGANVLTF TGTGCTAGTGGTTCCGGGGGACAGGCCAACCACTCTGGGGCCAACGTCCTGACTTTC
TRBJ2-1 TRBV18 - once CASSPSLDNEQFF TGTGCCAGCTCACCTTCACTAGACAATGAGCAGTTCTTC
TRBJ2-5 TRBV2 TRBD1 once CASNDRGLFGETQYF TGTGCCAGCAACGACAGGGGGCTCTTTGGAGAGACCCAGTACTTC
TRBJ1-1 TRBV27 - - CASSYRSFNTEAFF TGTGCCAGCAGTTACCGGTCCTTTAACACTGAAGCTTTCTTT
TRBJ2-1 TRBV28 - - CASGQSGPNEQFF TGTGCCAGCGGGCAGAGTGGGCCCAATGAGCAGTTCTTC
TRBJ2-1 TRBV6-4 TRBD2 - CASSDTSGSYNEQFF TGTGCCAGCAGTGACACTAGCGGCTCCTACAATGAGCAGTTCTTC
TRBJ1-1 TRBV5-1 TRBD1 once CASSLGTGVYNTEAFF TGCGCCAGCAGCTTGGGGACAGGGGTTTATAATACTGAAGCTTTCTTT